The 15 T cell receptor beta chains listed next were all sequenced from one sample in a study of a mutant IDH1 vaccine in newly diagnosed glioma. These TCRs' antigens remain unknown. TCRdb's table, derived via immunoSEQ multiplex PCR, lists solely in-frame clones and lacks some. The table has roughly 60,000 clones, roughly four fifths seen once. Time point meaning: week 35, safety follow-up. One vaccine dose held 300 ug of mutant IDH1 20-mer peptide and came with topical imiquimod. This material consisted of PBMCs, taken from a glioma patient whose treatment included an IDH1 peptide vaccine. These receptors all stem from a man in his forties with glioma.

The chain couples TRBV28 to TRBJ1-2, with D unclear. The CDR3 is 14 residues long. Germline V gene data show CDR1 as MDHEN and CDR2 as SYDVKM. The germline V and J ends were trimmed by 2 bases and 4 bases, with 11 bases remaining between them. The CDR3 bases are TGTGCCAGCAGTTTAAGTCCCAGGCTCTATGGCTACACCTTC. Its protein is CASSLSPRLYGYTF.

The rearrangement uses TRBV6-6 and TRBJ1-5; 8 bases are shared with TRBD1. This CDR3 is 16 amino acids long. V dropped 5 bases and J dropped 0; count of bases not matched to a gene: 6. Germline-derived CDR1 and CDR2 are MNHNY and SVGAGI (reference sequence). The CDR3 bases are TGTGCCAGCAGTACAACAGGGGGTCCTAGCAATCAGCCCCAGCATTTT. Amino acids: CASSTTGGPSNQPQHF.

This clone was counted only a few times. A junction end diverges from the germline sequence, so it may reflect a read error. The rearrangement links TRBV5-1 to TRBJ2-5; TRBD2 matches at 10 bases. CDR1 and CDR2 (germline): SGHRS, YFSETQ. The CDR3 has 14 residues. The CDR3 bases are TGCGCCAGCAGCTTGGAGCTAGCGGGAGACCCCCAACACTTC. Translating gives CASSLELAGDPQHF. Combining the CDR3 with reference TRBV5-1 and TRBJ2-5 gives the whole variable domain KAGVTQTPRYLIKTRGQQVTLSCSPISGHRSVSWYQQTPGQGLQFLFEYFSETQRNKGNFPGRFSGRQFSNSRSEMNVSTLELGDSALYLCASSLELAGDPQHFGPGTRLLVL.

The chain joins TRBV6-5 to TRBJ2-7; TRBD1 agrees at 8 bases. CDR3 length: 13 residues. V was clipped by 11 bases and J by 3 bases; unmatched bases: 9. The germline gives CDR1 MNHEY, CDR2 SVGAGI. The DNA for the CDR3 is TGTGCCTCTAAGCAGGGGGCGCGCTACGAGCAGTACTTC. This codes for CASKQGARYEQYF.

The chain uses TRBV6-1 and TRBJ2-5, with 7 bases lining up with TRBD2. Germline CDR1 and CDR2: MNHNS and SASEGT. V lost 5 bases, J lost 5 bases, and 11 bases stayed unmatched. The CDR3 loop spans 15 amino acids. Written as DNA, the CDR3 is TGTGCCAGCAGTTTAGATGCGGGGGTTTTGGAGACCCAGTACTTC. Its protein is CASSLDAGVLETQYF.

The sample holds one count of this clone. The chain links TRBV29-1 to TRBJ2-5; possibly TRBD1 for D (6 bases). The CDR3 consists of 17 residues. Per germline, CDR1 SQVTM and CDR2 ANQGSEA. V gave up 5 bases and J gave up 2 bases, with 24 bases separating them. CDR3 sequence reads: CSVFSGQLRLGQETQYF. In DNA form, the CDR3 reads TGCAGCGTTTTTTCGGGACAACTTAGGTTGGGACAAGAGACCCAGTACTTC. The full variable domain, rest sourced from reference TRBV29-1 and TRBJ2-5, is SAVISQKPSRDICQRGTSLTIQCQVDSQVTMMFWYRQQPGQSLTLIATANQGSEATYESGFVIDKFPISRPNLTFSTLTVSNMSPEDSSIYLCSVFSGQLRLGQETQYFGPGTRLLVL.

This chain uses TRBV6-1 with TRBJ1-2; 8 bases are a match to TRBD1. Trimming cost V 2 bases and J 1 base; bases outside gene matches: 6. CDR3 size: 16 residues. The V gene's germline CDR1 is MNHNS and CDR2 SASEGT. The CDR3 nucleotides are TGTGCCAGCAGTGAACAAGGACAGGGATTTAACTATGGCTACACCTTC. Encoded protein: CASSEQGQGFNYGYTF.

The rearrangement joins TRBV13 to TRBJ1-4; 7 nucleotides agree with TRBD1. Germline CDR1 PRHDT, CDR2 FYEKMQ (reference sequence). The length of the CDR3 is 15 residues. V shed 2 bases, J shed 5 bases, and the junction held 5 bases outside the gene matches. The CDR3 DNA follows: TGTGCCAGCAGCTTAAGTCGACAGGGAAATGAAAAACTGTTTTTT. Protein sequence: CASSLSRQGNEKLFF.

By share, this clone counts as medium-sized. The V call is TRBV4-3, the J call TRBJ1-3; D is possibly TRBD1 (6 bases). This CDR3 comprises 16 residues. V was shortened by 4 bases and J by 4 bases, with 17 bases between the two germline ends. Germline CDR1 LGHNA, CDR2 YSLEER. The CDR3 bases are TGCGCCAGCAGCCCCGGGTGGAGGGGGAGAGGAAACACCATATATTTT. Its translation: CASSPGWRGRGNTIYF.

The chain combines TRBV5-1 with TRBJ2-7, with D possibly matching TRBD2 (5 bases). Trimming stripped 4 bases from V and 1 base from J, with 15 bases between. Germline CDR1 reads SGHRS; CDR2 reads YFSETQ. The CDR3 has 15 residues. CDR3 sequence (DNA): TGCGCCAGCAGCCCCGGAGGAGTCCTTTCCTACGAGCAGTACTTC. Its protein product is CASSPGGVLSYEQYF. The whole variable domain, remainder taken from reference TRBV5-1 and TRBJ2-7, is KAGVTQTPRYLIKTRGQQVTLSCSPISGHRSVSWYQQTPGQGLQFLFEYFSETQRNKGNFPGRFSGRQFSNSRSEMNVSTLELGDSALYLCASSPGGVLSYEQYFGPGTRLTVT.

This clone has a single count. The chain combines TRBV30 with TRBJ2-3, with D possibly matching TRBD2 (5 bases). With 2 bases removed from V and 1 base from J, the gap between germline ends came to 16 bases. In germline, CDR1 is GTSNPN, CDR2 SVGIG (reference sequence). There are 16 residues in the CDR3. CDR3 in amino acids: CAWSRPLLGGTDTQYF. Written as DNA, the CDR3 is TGTGCCTGGAGTCGACCCCTTCTGGGAGGCACAGATACGCAGTATTTT.

The chain employs TRBV9 and TRBJ2-5, with 9 nucleotides matching TRBD1. The V segment lost 4 bases and the J segment 5 bases; nucleotides outside the gene matches: 9. The germline gives CDR1 SGDLS, CDR2 YYNGEE. The CDR3 length is 15 residues. CDR3 in DNA: TGTGCCAGCAGCCCCGGGACAGGGCTACTGGAGACCCAGTACTTC. It yields the protein CASSPGTGLLETQYF.

The chain combines TRBV10-1 with TRBJ2-3; the D is unclear. In germline, CDR1 is WNHNN, CDR2 SYGVQD (reference sequence). The V end was cut by 3 bases, the J end by 0 bases, with 1 base between. The length of the CDR3 is 12 residues. CDR3 residues: CASSESTDTQYF. The CDR3 bases are TGCGCCAGCAGTGAAAGCACAGATACGCAGTATTTT.

The chain has TRBV19 and TRBJ2-4; 8 bases fit TRBD1. V trimming: 5 bases; J trimming: 4 bases; junction bases outside the gene matches: 10. Germline V gene data show CDR1 as LNHDA and CDR2 as SQIVND (reference sequence). The CDR3 totals 16 residues. The CDR3 coding sequence is TGTGCCAGTAGTCCTTCCTTGGGACAGGCAAAAAACATTCAGTACTTC. This sequence encodes CASSPSLGQAKNIQYF. Full variable domain (missing parts from reference TRBV19 and TRBJ2-4): DGGITQSPKYLFRKEGQNVTLSCEQNLNHDAMYWYRQDPGQGLRLIYYSQIVNDFQKGDIAEGYSVSREKKESFPLTVTSAQKNPTAFYLCASSPSLGQAKNIQYFGAGTRLSVL.

The CDR3 spells CAWTPGGTSPSYEQYF. The DNA of the CDR3 is TGTGCCTGGACCCCCGGCGGAACCTCGCCCTCCTACGAGCAGTACTTC. J is TRBJ2-7 and V is TRBV30; D uncertain. There are 16 residues in the CDR3. The germline gives CDR1 GTSNPN, CDR2 SVGIG (reference sequence). Trimming pared 4 bases from V and 0 bases from J, leaving 19 bases between.